This T cell receptor beta chain was observed in a study of blood T cell repertoires in COVID-19. In the study overall: Whether acute or convalescent, the COVID-19 samples came from the United States, Italy and Spain.

In the original processing: Estimated nucleated cell counts came from reference gene primer amplification. Generated by immunoSEQ multiplex PCR, the TCRdb table keeps only in-frame clones and is missing some. The DNA gave D and trimming, while V, J and clone size come from that table. The data show about 59,000 clones, 79% seen once. V was pared by 5 bases and J by 3 bases, with 5 bases of the junction left unmatched. The CDR3 is made up of 15 amino acids. Germline V gene lookup returns CDR1 SGHVS and CDR2 FQNEAQ. The specimen sequenced was peripheral blood. This clonotype was sampled from a man in his fifties or sixties with acute or convalescent COVID-19. V is TRBV7-8 and J is TRBJ1-1; 11 nucleotides agree with TRBD1. CDR3 DNA: TGTGCCAGCAGCAGGAGGGGACAGGGGGACACTGAAGCTTTCTTT. Residues: CASSRRGQGDTEAFF.